These T cell receptor beta chains were read from a single sample in a study of shared clonotypes between healthy human individuals. Measured with immunoSEQ multiplex PCR; TCRdb has only the in-frame clones, and not every one. The table includes under 1,100,000 clones, around 82% detected once. Source material: memory CD4+ T cells from PBMCs. Source of these receptors: a young man in good health. Some clones in this sample may be carry-over from other donors' samples. CDR3s include the opening cysteine and the closing phenylalanine or tryptophan. The order of the fields is clone size, J gene, D gene, V gene, CDR3 protein, CDR3 DNA. A D gene is named only where the DNA matches it firmly. For some rows the clone size is stated as once, few or many, or as a class when expanded; others skip it.

clone_size: .
j_call: TRBJ2-5
d_call: .
v_call: TRBV5-1
cdr3_aa: CASSLKGIQETQYF
cdr3_nt: TGCGCCAGCAGCTTGAAGGGGATACAAGAGACCCAGTACTTC

clone_size: .
j_call: TRBJ1-3
d_call: .
v_call: TRBV30
cdr3_aa: CAWSVIRNTIYF
cdr3_nt: TGTGCCTGGAGTGTTATAAGGAACACCATATATTTT

clone_size: few
j_call: TRBJ1-1
d_call: .
v_call: TRBV2
cdr3_aa: CASTRDEGVTEAFF
cdr3_nt: TGTGCCAGCACCCGGGACGAGGGAGTCACTGAAGCTTTCTTT

clone_size: .
j_call: TRBJ2-3
d_call: .
v_call: TRBV28
cdr3_aa: CASSSPLDTQYF
cdr3_nt: TGTGCCAGCAGCTCCCCCCTGGATACGCAGTATTTT

clone_size: .
j_call: TRBJ2-5
d_call: .
v_call: TRBV5-1
cdr3_aa: CASSAGGGETQYF
cdr3_nt: TGCGCCAGCAGCGCGGGTGGAGGAGAGACCCAGTACTTC

clone_size: .
j_call: TRBJ2-1
d_call: .
v_call: TRBV4-2
cdr3_aa: CASSQDDQRIDNEQFF
cdr3_nt: TGTGCCAGCAGCCAAGATGACCAGCGGATCGACAATGAGCAGTTCTTC

clone_size: .
j_call: TRBJ2-3
d_call: .
v_call: TRBV7-8
cdr3_aa: CASSLAVGADTQYF
cdr3_nt: TGTGCCAGCAGCTTAGCCGTGGGGGCAGATACGCAGTATTTT

clone_size: .
j_call: TRBJ2-7
d_call: TRBD2
v_call: TRBV5-4
cdr3_aa: CASSSRLAGASYEQYF
cdr3_nt: TGTGCCAGCAGCTCGCGACTAGCGGGAGCCAGCTACGAGCAGTACTTC

clone_size: .
j_call: TRBJ2-3
d_call: TRBD2
v_call: TRBV15
cdr3_aa: CATSRRSGRVGDTQYF
cdr3_nt: TGTGCCACCAGCAGGAGGAGCGGGAGGGTGGGAGATACGCAGTATTTT

clone_size: .
j_call: TRBJ2-7
d_call: .
v_call: TRBV4-3
cdr3_aa: CASSQGLQPSYEQYF
cdr3_nt: TGCGCCAGCAGCCAAGGTCTCCAACCCTCCTACGAGCAGTACTTC

clone_size: .
j_call: TRBJ2-3
d_call: TRBD2
v_call: TRBV5-1
cdr3_aa: CASSLSSGSSDTQYF
cdr3_nt: TGCGCCAGCAGCTTGTCTAGCGGGAGTTCAGATACGCAGTATTTT

clone_size: .
j_call: TRBJ1-5
d_call: TRBD1
v_call: TRBV5-1
cdr3_aa: CASSLGGQFGNQPQHF
cdr3_nt: TGCGCCAGCAGCTTGGGGGGACAGTTCGGCAATCAGCCCCAGCATTTT

clone_size: once
j_call: TRBJ1-2
d_call: TRBD1
v_call: TRBV2
cdr3_aa: CASREQGRVGGYTF
cdr3_nt: TGTGCCAGCAGGGAACAGGGGCGGGTTGGCGGCTACACCTTC

clone_size: .
j_call: TRBJ2-7
d_call: .
v_call: TRBV5-1
cdr3_aa: CASSEQEIYEQYF
cdr3_nt: TGCGCCAGCAGCGAACAGGAAATCTACGAGCAGTACTTC

clone_size: .
j_call: TRBJ2-1
d_call: TRBD2
v_call: TRBV5-4
cdr3_aa: CASSPTSYEQFF
cdr3_nt: TGTGCCAGCAGCCCGACTAGCTATGAGCAGTTCTTC

clone_size: .
j_call: TRBJ1-2
d_call: .
v_call: TRBV19
cdr3_aa: CASSLPGANTNYGYTF
cdr3_nt: TGTGCCAGTAGTCTGCCGGGAGCTAACACTAACTATGGCTACACCTTC

clone_size: .
j_call: TRBJ1-4
d_call: .
v_call: TRBV15
cdr3_aa: CATSRDGTEKLFF
cdr3_nt: TGTGCCACCAGCAGAGACGGCACTGAAAAACTGTTTTTT

clone_size: .
j_call: TRBJ2-5
d_call: .
v_call: TRBV5-1
cdr3_aa: CASSSGLVQETQYF
cdr3_nt: TGCGCCAGCAGTTCAGGGCTAGTGCAAGAGACCCAGTACTTC

clone_size: .
j_call: TRBJ1-5
d_call: .
v_call: TRBV5-4
cdr3_aa: CASSLYTGSNQPQHF
cdr3_nt: TGTGCCAGCAGCTTGTATACAGGGAGCAATCAGCCCCAGCATTTT

clone_size: .
j_call: TRBJ2-1
d_call: TRBD2
v_call: TRBV15
cdr3_aa: CATSRDRLLAGSPEQFF
cdr3_nt: TGTGCCACCAGCAGAGATCGTCTACTAGCGGGTTCCCCTGAGCAGTTCTTC

clone_size: .
j_call: TRBJ1-5
d_call: .
v_call: TRBV6-6
cdr3_aa: CASSSNQPQHF
cdr3_nt: TGTGCCAGCAGTTCTAATCAGCCCCAGCATTTT

clone_size: .
j_call: TRBJ1-1
d_call: .
v_call: TRBV5-1
cdr3_aa: CASSLAGQYTEAFF
cdr3_nt: TGCGCCAGCAGCTTGGCAGGGCAGTACACTGAAGCTTTCTTT

clone_size: .
j_call: TRBJ2-5
d_call: .
v_call: TRBV7-9
cdr3_aa: CASSSTGAETQYF
cdr3_nt: TGTGCCAGCAGTTCAACAGGAGCAGAGACCCAGTACTTC

clone_size: .
j_call: TRBJ2-4
d_call: TRBD1
v_call: TRBV4-2
cdr3_aa: CASSQAYRGGGENIQYF
cdr3_nt: TGTGCCAGCAGCCAAGCCTACCGAGGGGGCGGCGAAAACATTCAGTACTTC

clone_size: many
j_call: TRBJ2-7
d_call: .
v_call: TRBV30
cdr3_aa: CAWSVDFNYEQYF
cdr3_nt: TGTGCCTGGAGTGTAGACTTCAACTACGAGCAGTACTTC

clone_size: .
j_call: TRBJ2-7
d_call: TRBD2
v_call: TRBV7-2
cdr3_aa: CASSSRRGAVIYEQYF
cdr3_nt: TGTGCCAGCAGCTCCCGGCGGGGGGCGGTTATCTACGAGCAGTACTTC

clone_size: .
j_call: TRBJ1-3
d_call: TRBD1
v_call: TRBV6-5
cdr3_aa: CASSSGDSRYTIYF
cdr3_nt: TGTGCCAGCAGCTCGGGGGACAGCCGTTACACCATATATTTT

clone_size: .
j_call: TRBJ1-2
d_call: .
v_call: TRBV27
cdr3_aa: CASSLAGTNYGYTF
cdr3_nt: TGTGCCAGCAGTTTAGCCGGGACGAACTATGGCTACACCTTC

clone_size: .
j_call: TRBJ2-7
d_call: TRBD2
v_call: TRBV7-3
cdr3_aa: CASSLSGGLWDEQYF
cdr3_nt: TGTGCCAGCAGCTTATCCGGGGGACTATGGGACGAGCAGTACTTC

clone_size: .
j_call: TRBJ2-5
d_call: TRBD2
v_call: TRBV6-5
cdr3_aa: CASSYSSGEETQYF
cdr3_nt: TGTGCCAGCAGTTACTCTAGCGGGGAAGAGACCCAGTACTTC

clone_size: .
j_call: TRBJ1-5
d_call: .
v_call: TRBV2
cdr3_aa: CASSEWQQQPQHF
cdr3_nt: TGTGCCAGCAGTGAATGGCAACAACAGCCCCAGCATTTT

clone_size: .
j_call: TRBJ1-5
d_call: .
v_call: TRBV14
cdr3_aa: CASSQGNDQPQHF
cdr3_nt: TGTGCCAGCAGCCAAGGTAATGATCAGCCCCAGCATTTT

clone_size: .
j_call: TRBJ1-1
d_call: TRBD1
v_call: TRBV10-3
cdr3_aa: CAITPTDRGGTEAFF
cdr3_nt: TGTGCCATCACCCCGACTGACAGGGGTGGGACTGAAGCTTTCTTT

clone_size: many
j_call: TRBJ1-2
d_call: .
v_call: TRBV11-2
cdr3_aa: CASSLLQMDGGSNYGYTF
cdr3_nt: TGTGCCAGCAGCTTACTACAGATGGACGGGGGCAGCAACTATGGCTACACCTTC

clone_size: .
j_call: TRBJ2-2
d_call: TRBD1
v_call: TRBV6-1
cdr3_aa: CASRRGQANTGELFF
cdr3_nt: TGTGCCAGCAGGAGGGGACAGGCAAACACCGGGGAGCTGTTTTTT

clone_size: .
j_call: TRBJ2-5
d_call: .
v_call: TRBV28
cdr3_aa: CASSVGIEETQYF
cdr3_nt: TGTGCCAGCAGTGTCGGGATTGAGGAGACCCAGTACTTC

clone_size: .
j_call: TRBJ1-1
d_call: TRBD1
v_call: TRBV18
cdr3_aa: CASSPRDSLNTEAFF
cdr3_nt: TGTGCCAGCTCACCTCGGGACAGCCTCAACACTGAAGCTTTCTTT

clone_size: .
j_call: TRBJ1-5
d_call: .
v_call: TRBV4-3
cdr3_aa: CASSQDGHSNQPQHF
cdr3_nt: TGCGCCAGCAGCCAAGACGGTCATAGCAATCAGCCCCAGCATTTT

clone_size: .
j_call: TRBJ2-1
d_call: .
v_call: TRBV29-1
cdr3_aa: CSVERRALDEQFF
cdr3_nt: TGCAGCGTTGAACGTCGGGCCCTGGATGAGCAGTTCTTC

clone_size: .
j_call: TRBJ2-3
d_call: TRBD2
v_call: TRBV9
cdr3_aa: CASNLADTDTQYF
cdr3_nt: TGTGCCAGCAACCTAGCGGACACAGATACGCAGTATTTT

clone_size: .
j_call: TRBJ2-5
d_call: .
v_call: TRBV28
cdr3_aa: CASSLGTGKTQYF
cdr3_nt: TGTGCCAGCAGTCTTGGGACCGGGAAGACCCAGTACTTC

clone_size: once
j_call: TRBJ2-5
d_call: TRBD2
v_call: TRBV14
cdr3_aa: CASSPRTGTSGRETQYF
cdr3_nt: TGTGCCAGCAGCCCCAGAACCGGGACTAGCGGGAGAGAGACCCAGTACTTC